A selection of T cell receptor beta chains follows, all from one sample in a study of blood T cell repertoires in COVID-19. Profiling relied on immunoSEQ multiplex PCR, and the TCRdb table lists in-frame clones only, not all of them. Among some 300,000 clones, roughly 88% were seen once, and the ten largest hold about 1%. The material sequenced was PBMCs or T cells enriched from blood (not recorded which). The receptor source for this set is a woman aged 25 to 39 who had recovered from COVID-19. Both conserved end residues are part of each CDR3. D genes are given only for firm matches. Some rows mark clone size as missing; the rest say once, few, many or name a class of expanded clone.

>-|TRBJ1-1|TRBD1|TRBV15
CATSSETTGGEGTEAFF
TGTGCCACCAGCAGCGAAACTACAGGGGGCGAGGGGACTGAAGCTTTCTTT
>-|TRBJ1-2|-|TRBV27
CASSFTGTPNYGYTF
TGTGCCAGCAGTTTTACGGGAACCCCTAACTATGGCTACACCTTC
>-|TRBJ2-6|TRBD2|TRBV2
CANKRGSGANVLTF
TGTGCCAACAAGCGGGGGTCTGGGGCCAACGTCCTGACTTTC
>-|TRBJ2-5|TRBD1|TRBV2
CASRMDRGAETQYF
TGTGCCAGCAGAATGGACAGGGGTGCGGAGACCCAGTACTTC
>-|TRBJ2-7|TRBD2|TRBV5-1
CASRVKAGGPSEQYF
TGCGCCAGCAGGGTTAAAGCGGGGGGCCCGTCCGAGCAGTACTTC
>-|TRBJ1-2|-|TRBV6-5
CASGQWYGYTF
TGTGCCAGCGGGCAGTGGTATGGCTACACCTTC
>-|TRBJ1-2|-|TRBV19
CASSRNVGGEKSWGYTF
TGTGCCAGTAGCCGAAACGTGGGGGGAGAAAAGAGTTGGGGCTACACCTTC
>-|TRBJ1-2|-|TRBV2
CASRGSGYTF
TGTGCCAGCAGAGGGAGCGGCTACACCTTC
>-|TRBJ1-1|-|TRBV12-5
CASGLDTRTEAFF
TGTGCTAGTGGTTTGGACACCAGAACTGAAGCTTTCTTT
>-|TRBJ2-1|-|TRBV9
CASSVAQPGSYNEQFF
TGTGCCAGCAGCGTAGCCCAACCGGGGTCCTACAATGAGCAGTTCTTC
>-|TRBJ1-5|-|TRBV29-1
CSVGGDNQPQHF
TGCAGCGTTGGGGGAGACAATCAGCCCCAGCATTTT
>-|TRBJ1-6|-|TRBV7-2
CASSPVAGFYNSPLHF
TGTGCCAGCAGCCCCGTTGCGGGATTCTATAATTCACCCCTCCACTTT
>-|TRBJ2-7|TRBD1|TRBV2
CASSEGTGVSYEQYF
TGTGCCAGCAGTGAAGGGACAGGGGTTTCCTACGAGCAGTACTTC
>-|TRBJ1-6|-|TRBV30
CAWSARREDSPLHF
TGTGCCTGGAGCGCTCGGAGGGAGGATTCACCCCTCCACTTT
>-|TRBJ2-3|TRBD1|TRBV24-1
CATSQFRGDRTDTQYF
TGTGCCACCAGTCAATTCAGGGGGGACAGGACAGATACGCAGTATTTT
>-|TRBJ2-7|-|TRBV5-6
CASSPPQVSYEQYF
TGTGCCAGCAGCCCGCCTCAGGTCTCCTACGAGCAGTACTTC
>few|TRBJ1-3|TRBD1|TRBV24-1
CATSEETGAGNTIYF
TGTGCCACCAGTGAAGAGACAGGGGCTGGAAACACCATATATTTT
>-|TRBJ2-7|TRBD2|TRBV5-1
CASSLAGREGHYEQYF
TGCGCCAGCAGCTTGGCGGGGCGGGAGGGCCACTACGAGCAGTACTTC
>-|TRBJ2-7|-|TRBV7-2
CASSSPTGSRNEQYF
TGTGCCAGCAGCTCTCCGACGGGGTCGAGGAACGAGCAGTACTTC
>-|TRBJ2-1|TRBD1|TRBV29-1
CSTRGGQGYEQFF
TGCAGCACGAGGGGAGGACAGGGCTATGAGCAGTTCTTC
>once|TRBJ2-1|TRBD2|TRBV18
CASSPRVQTSGVLNEQFF
TGTGCCAGCTCACCACGGGTTCAGACTAGCGGGGTTCTCAATGAGCAGTTCTTC
>-|TRBJ1-2|-|TRBV7-2
CASSPLARGYTF
TGTGCCAGCAGCCCTTTAGCCCGGGGCTACACCTTC
>-|TRBJ2-7|-|TRBV15
CATSFFRGEQYF
TGTGCCACCAGTTTTTTTAGGGGGGAGCAGTACTTC
>-|TRBJ1-1|TRBD1|TRBV6-4
CASSEGRGLLSDTEAFF
TGTGCCAGCAGTGAAGGCAGGGGGCTCTTGAGTGACACTGAAGCTTTCTTT
>-|TRBJ2-3|-|TRBV30
CAWSVANTQYF
TGTGCCTGGAGTGTAGCGAATACGCAGTATTTT
>-|TRBJ1-5|TRBD1|TRBV4-1
CASSQVPQGADRNQPQHF
TGCGCCAGCAGCCAAGTCCCCCAGGGGGCGGATCGCAATCAGCCCCAGCATTTT
>-|TRBJ1-2|-|TRBV21-1
CASSKTGTGVVWSYGYTF
TGTGCCAGCAGCAAAACCGGGACAGGGGTGGTATGGAGCTATGGCTACACCTTC
>-|TRBJ2-7|TRBD2|TRBV11-2
CASSHHASGSSYEQYF
TGTGCCAGCAGCCACCATGCTAGCGGGAGCTCCTACGAGCAGTACTTC
>once|TRBJ2-5|TRBD2|TRBV28
CASNTRLAGEETQYF
TGTGCCAGCAATACGAGACTAGCGGGAGAAGAGACCCAGTACTTC
>-|TRBJ1-2|TRBD1|TRBV19
CASSARQGKYYGYTF
TGTGCCAGTAGTGCTCGACAGGGCAAATACTATGGCTACACCTTC
>once|TRBJ1-2|-|TRBV11-3
CASSPETGVGGSNYGYTF
TGTGCCAGCAGCCCCGAGACAGGTGTGGGAGGGTCTAACTATGGCTACACCTTC
>-|TRBJ1-5|-|TRBV11-2
CASSSDGGDQPQHF
TGTGCCAGCAGCTCAGACGGGGGGGATCAGCCCCAGCATTTT
>once|TRBJ2-2|TRBD1|TRBV7-3
CASSLYPVRQGYTGELFF
TGTGCCAGCAGCTTATACCCCGTCAGACAGGGGTACACCGGGGAGCTGTTTTTT
>-|TRBJ2-2|-|TRBV21-1
CASSLPRGANTGELFF
TGTGCCAGCAGTCTCCCCCGCGGGGCGAACACCGGGGAGCTGTTTTTT
>-|TRBJ1-2|-|TRBV5-1
CASSLEGLYGYTF
TGCGCCAGCAGCTTGGAGGGACTCTATGGCTACACCTTC
>-|TRBJ1-5|-|TRBV18
CASSQEFGNQPQHF
TGTGCCAGCTCACAGGAGTTTGGCAATCAGCCCCAGCATTTT
>few|TRBJ2-7|TRBD2|TRBV5-3
CARRYQTSVSYEQYF
TGTGCCAGAAGGTACCAAACTAGCGTCTCCTACGAGCAGTACTTC
>-|TRBJ2-1|-|TRBV28
CASTKWASYNEQFF
TGTGCCAGCACCAAATGGGCGTCCTACAATGAGCAGTTCTTC
>-|TRBJ2-3|-|TRBV4-1
CASDEGGTDTQYF
TGCGCCAGCGACGAGGGTGGGACAGATACGCAGTATTTT
>once|TRBJ1-3|-|TRBV7-9
CASSLAGSGNTIYF
TGTGCCAGCAGCTTGGCAGGGTCCGGAAACACCATATATTTT
>-|TRBJ2-5|TRBD2|TRBV6-5
CASFMTSGVQETQYF
TGTGCCAGCTTTATGACTAGCGGGGTCCAAGAGACCCAGTACTTC